This note documents a single TCR beta chain sequence. V lost 2 bases and J lost 9, with 20 bases in between. Germline-derived CDR1 and CDR2 are SGHVS and FQNEAQ. The CDR3 spans 16 residues. This record belongs to a study of technical replicates of blood from a few donors. The method was immunoSEQ multiplex PCR; TCRdb's version includes in-frame clones alone and lacks a portion of them. The sample includes 90,000 to 100,000 clones, about 94% of them seen just once. The specimen sequenced was T cells isolated from PBMCs. The chain has TRBV7-8 and TRBJ2-1; weak D call: TRBD1 (5 bases). The TCR originated in a human donor in good health. CDR3 DNA sequence: TGTGCCAGCAGCTTAAACCGGGTCCTTAGGGGAACTGAGCAGTTCTTC. This translates into CASSLNRVLRGTEQFF.